Following are 12 T cell receptor beta chains from one sample sequenced in a study of blood T cell repertoires in COVID-19. TCRdb keeps only in-frame clones here, not all; method: immunoSEQ multiplex PCR. This sample has about 350,000 clones, with roughly 90% found just once. The source material was PBMCs or T cells enriched from blood (not recorded which). These receptors originate from a woman aged 25 to 45 who had recovered from COVID-19.

This clone appeared once. The chain has TRBV19 and TRBJ1-5, with D unresolved. Germline lookup yields CDR1 LNHDA and CDR2 SQIVND (reference sequence). The CDR3 contains 18 residues. The ends were cut back, 1 base at V and 5 bases at J, with 21 bases in the middle. CDR3 region: CASSIGVTQPLNHQPQHF. The CDR3 DNA reads TGTGCCAGTAGTATAGGGGTCACACAGCCACTGAACCATCAGCCCCAGCATTTT. The full variable domain, its missing parts supplied by reference TRBV19 and TRBJ1-5, is DGGITQSPKYLFRKEGQNVTLSCEQNLNHDAMYWYRQDPGQGLRLIYYSQIVNDFQKGDIAEGYSVSREKKESFPLTVTSAQKNPTAFYLCASSIGVTQPLNHQPQHFGDGTRLSIL.

The V call is TRBV27, the J call TRBJ1-6; tentative D call: TRBD1 (6 bases). The germline gives CDR1 MNHEY, CDR2 SMNVEV (reference sequence). There are 14 residues in the CDR3. With 6 bases removed from V and 11 bases from J, the gap between germline ends came to 17 bases. The CDR3 sequence is CASRQGPKFTPLHF. The CDR3 DNA reads TGTGCCAGCAGGCAGGGGCCCAAATTCACACCCCTCCACTTT.

The J gene is TRBJ1-5, the V gene TRBV14, with D perhaps matching TRBD1 (5 bases). Germline V lookup: CDR1 SGHDN, CDR2 FVKESK. The CDR3 extends over 13 amino acids. The V end lost 3 bases, the J end lost 2 bases, and 5 bases lay between the germline ends. The CDR3 coding sequence is TGTGCCAGCAGCCAGACAGGCAATCAGCCCCAGCATTTT. It is translated as CASSQTGNQPQHF.

The DNA of the CDR3 is TGCAGCGTCTGGGCCGGGAACAATGAGCAGTTCTTC. Its translation: CSVWAGNNEQFF. V usage is TRBV29-1 and J usage is TRBJ2-1, with a tentative D call TRBD2 (5 bases). From germline, CDR1 is SQVTM and CDR2 ANQGSEA. The germline V and J ends were trimmed by 6 bases and 5 bases, with 11 bases remaining between them. The CDR3 is 12 residues long.

The chain recombines TRBV11-2 with TRBJ1-6; D might be TRBD1 (6 bases). There are 15 residues in the CDR3. V lost 2 bases, J lost 17 bases, and 22 bases lay in between. Per the germline V gene, CDR1 is SGHAT and CDR2 is FQNNGV. In nucleotides, the CDR3 is TGTGCCAGCAGCTTATACTCACAGGGCCGCGTCCCAATCCACTTT. Translating it yields CASSLYSQGRVPIHF.

This sequence joins TRBV19 and TRBJ1-5, with D hard to call. CDR3 length: 15 residues. From germline, CDR1 is LNHDA and CDR2 SQIVND (reference sequence). V lost 5 bases to trimming and J lost 3 bases, with 14 bases between them. The DNA of the CDR3 is TGTGCCAGTAGTCCCTCCCGGGTAATCAATCAGCCCCAGCATTTT. Translating gives CASSPSRVINQPQHF.

V and J are TRBV11-3 and TRBJ2-7; possibly TRBD2 for D (7 bases). The CDR3 spans 14 residues. CDR1 and CDR2 from the germline V gene are SGHNT and YENEEA. Trimming stripped 5 bases from V and 0 bases from J, with 11 bases between. The CDR3 loop reads CASSEGGSSYEQYF. The CDR3 region has the DNA TGTGCCAGCAGCGAGGGGGGGAGCTCCTACGAGCAGTACTTC.

This chain links TRBV5-1 with TRBJ1-1; D perhaps matches TRBD1 (6 bases). V was clipped by 0 bases and J by 1 base, with 10 bases between them. Germline V gene data show CDR1 as SGHRS and CDR2 as YFSETQ. The CDR3 consists of 15 residues. The CDR3 reads CASSLGGHQNTEAFF. CDR3 coding DNA: TGCGCCAGCAGCTTGGGGGGACACCAGAACACTGAAGCTTTCTTT.

The rearrangement uses TRBV3-1 (or the pseudogene TRBV3-2) and TRBJ1-4; TRBD1 might be the D (5 bases). Germline lookup yields CDR1 LGHDT and CDR2 YNNKEL (reference sequence). Deletions cut 2 bases from V and 7 bases from J, with 11 bases between. This CDR3 is built from 14 residues. DNA of the CDR3: TGTGCCAGCAGCCAATTTGGACATGGTGAAAAACTGTTTTTT. As protein: CASSQFGHGEKLFF.

This chain links TRBV6-5 with TRBJ2-5; D is possibly TRBD2 (6 bases). Looked up from germline, CDR1 is MNHEY and CDR2 is SVGAGI. V lost 5 bases, J lost 5 bases, and 15 bases lay in between. CDR3 size: 14 residues. This CDR3 is CASSPGRRDETQYF. The CDR3 DNA reads TGTGCCAGCAGTCCAGGCCGGAGGGATGAGACCCAGTACTTC.

This chain links TRBV18 with TRBJ1-5; 7 bases are a match to TRBD1. Germline CDR1 and CDR2: KGHSH and LQKENI. CDR3 size: 15 residues. Trimming took 3 bases from V and 7 from J; bases not matched to a gene: 9. CDR3 sequence reads: CASSPRDRREQPQHF. CDR3 nucleotide sequence: TGTGCCAGCTCACCCCGGGACAGAAGAGAACAGCCCCAGCATTTT.

This clone was observed a handful of times. CDR3 sequence: CASSLTSTGGTPYGYTF. As DNA, the CDR3 is TGTGCCAGCAGCCTCACCTCGACAGGGGGTACCCCTTATGGCTACACCTTC. The chain has TRBV28 and TRBJ1-2, with 9 positions matching TRBD1. The ends lost 6 bases at V and 5 bases at J; junction bases unmatched: 16. Germline V gene lookup returns CDR1 MDHEN and CDR2 SYDVKM. This CDR3 is 17 amino acids long.